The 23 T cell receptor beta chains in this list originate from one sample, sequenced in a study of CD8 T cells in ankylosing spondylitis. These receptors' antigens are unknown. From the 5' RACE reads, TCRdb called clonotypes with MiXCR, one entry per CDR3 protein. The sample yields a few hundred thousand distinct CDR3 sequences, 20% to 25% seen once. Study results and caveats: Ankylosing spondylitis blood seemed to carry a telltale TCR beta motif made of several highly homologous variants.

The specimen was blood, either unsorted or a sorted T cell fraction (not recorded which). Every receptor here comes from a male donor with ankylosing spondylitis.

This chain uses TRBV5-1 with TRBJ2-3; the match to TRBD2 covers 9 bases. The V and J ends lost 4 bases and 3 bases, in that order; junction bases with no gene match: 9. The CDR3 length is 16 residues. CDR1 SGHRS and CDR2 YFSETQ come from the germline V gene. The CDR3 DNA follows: TGCGCCAGCAGCGAAATAGCGGGAGCCTTAACAGATACGCAGTATTTT. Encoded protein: CASSEIAGALTDTQYF. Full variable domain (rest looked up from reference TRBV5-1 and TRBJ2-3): KAGVTQTPRYLIKTRGQQVTLSCSPISGHRSVSWYQQTPGQGLQFLFEYFSETQRNKGNFPGRFSGRQFSNSRSEMNVSTLELGDSALYLCASSEIAGALTDTQYFGPGTRLTVL.

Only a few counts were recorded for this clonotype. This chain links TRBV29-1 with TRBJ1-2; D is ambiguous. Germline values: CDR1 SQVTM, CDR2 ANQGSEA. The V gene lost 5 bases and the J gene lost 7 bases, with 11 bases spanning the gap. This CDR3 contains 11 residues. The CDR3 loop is CSVNWLGGYTF. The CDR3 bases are TGCAGCGTTAATTGGTTGGGTGGCTACACCTTC.

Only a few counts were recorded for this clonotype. Written as DNA, the CDR3 is TGTGCCAGCAGCCGGACAGGGGGCGTTCAGCCCCAGCATTTT. This encodes CASSRTGGVQPQHF. J is TRBJ1-5 and V is TRBV4-2; TRBD1 aligns across 11 bases. Germline V lookup: CDR1 LGHNA, CDR2 YNFKEQ. The CDR3 loop spans 14 amino acids. The trim removed 4 bases at V and 6 bases at J, leaving 2 bases unmatched.

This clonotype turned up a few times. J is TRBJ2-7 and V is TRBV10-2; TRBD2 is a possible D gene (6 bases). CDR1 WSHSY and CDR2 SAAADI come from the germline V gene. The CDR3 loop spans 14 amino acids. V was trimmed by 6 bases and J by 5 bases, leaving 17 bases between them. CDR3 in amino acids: CASRRGLYEDEQYF. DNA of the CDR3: TGCGCCAGCAGACGGGGACTTTACGAGGACGAGCAGTACTTC.

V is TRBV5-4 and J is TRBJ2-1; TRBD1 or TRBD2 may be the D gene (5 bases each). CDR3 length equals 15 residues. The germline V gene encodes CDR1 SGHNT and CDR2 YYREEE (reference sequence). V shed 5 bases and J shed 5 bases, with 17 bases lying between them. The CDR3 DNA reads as TGTGCCAGCAGATCGGATGGGGGTTTCCACAATGAGCAGTTCTTC. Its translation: CASRSDGGFHNEQFF.

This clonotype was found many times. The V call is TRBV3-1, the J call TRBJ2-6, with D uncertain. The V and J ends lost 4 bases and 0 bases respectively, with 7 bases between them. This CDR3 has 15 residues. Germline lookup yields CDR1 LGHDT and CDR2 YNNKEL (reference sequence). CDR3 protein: CASSPGNSGANVLTF. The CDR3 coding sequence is TGTGCCAGCAGCCCTGGGAACTCTGGGGCCAACGTCCTGACTTTC.

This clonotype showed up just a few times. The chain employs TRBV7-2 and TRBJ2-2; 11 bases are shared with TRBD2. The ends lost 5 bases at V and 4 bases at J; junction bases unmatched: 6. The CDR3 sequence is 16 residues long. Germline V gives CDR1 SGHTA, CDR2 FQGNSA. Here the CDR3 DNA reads TGTGCCAGCAGCATTACTAGCGGGAGTACCACCGGGGAGCTGTTTTTT. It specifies CASSITSGSTTGELFF.

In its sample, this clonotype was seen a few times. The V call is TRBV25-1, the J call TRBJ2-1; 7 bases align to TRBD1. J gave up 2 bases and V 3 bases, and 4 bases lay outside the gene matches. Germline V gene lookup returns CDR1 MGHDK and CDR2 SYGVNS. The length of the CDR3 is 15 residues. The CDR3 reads CASSETGFTYNEQFF. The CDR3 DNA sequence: TGTGCCAGCAGTGAGACAGGGTTTACCTACAATGAGCAGTTCTTC.

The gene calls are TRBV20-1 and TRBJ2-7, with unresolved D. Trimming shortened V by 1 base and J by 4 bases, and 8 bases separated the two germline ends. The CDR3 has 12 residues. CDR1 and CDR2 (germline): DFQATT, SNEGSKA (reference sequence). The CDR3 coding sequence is TGCAGTGCTAGAGTCTCTGGGTACGAGCAGTACTTC. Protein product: CSARVSGYEQYF.

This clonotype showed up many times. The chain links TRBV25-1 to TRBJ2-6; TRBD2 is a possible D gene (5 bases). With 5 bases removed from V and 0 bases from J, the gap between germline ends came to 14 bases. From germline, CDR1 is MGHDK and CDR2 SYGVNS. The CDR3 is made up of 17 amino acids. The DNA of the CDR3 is TGTGCCAGCAGTTTATCGACGGGAACCTCTGGGGCCAACGTCCTGACTTTC. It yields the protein CASSLSTGTSGANVLTF.

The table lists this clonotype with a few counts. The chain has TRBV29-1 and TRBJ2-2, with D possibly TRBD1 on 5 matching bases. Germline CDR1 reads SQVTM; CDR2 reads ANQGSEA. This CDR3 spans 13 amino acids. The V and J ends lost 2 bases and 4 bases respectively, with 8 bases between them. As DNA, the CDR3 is TGCAGCGTTGAACAGGGAAGCACCGGGGAGCTGTTTTTT. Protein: CSVEQGSTGELFF.

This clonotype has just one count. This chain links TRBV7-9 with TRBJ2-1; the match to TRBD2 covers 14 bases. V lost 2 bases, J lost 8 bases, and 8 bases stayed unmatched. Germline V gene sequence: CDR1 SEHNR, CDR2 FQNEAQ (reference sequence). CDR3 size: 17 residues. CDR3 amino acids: CASSLPRLAGGPDEQFF. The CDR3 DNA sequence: TGTGCCAGCAGCTTACCACGACTAGCGGGAGGGCCCGATGAGCAGTTCTTC.

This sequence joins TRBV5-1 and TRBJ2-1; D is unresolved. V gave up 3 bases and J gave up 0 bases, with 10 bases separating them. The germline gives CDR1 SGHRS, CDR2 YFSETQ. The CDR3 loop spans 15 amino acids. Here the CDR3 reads CASSYAHGSYNEQFF. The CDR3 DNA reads TGCGCCAGCAGCTACGCACACGGCTCCTACAATGAGCAGTTCTTC.

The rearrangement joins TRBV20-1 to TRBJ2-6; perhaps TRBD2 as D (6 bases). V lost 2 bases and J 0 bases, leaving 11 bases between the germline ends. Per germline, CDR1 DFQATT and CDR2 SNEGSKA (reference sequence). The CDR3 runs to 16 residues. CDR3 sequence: CSARRDGSSGANVLTF. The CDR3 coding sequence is TGCAGTGCTAGAAGGGACGGGAGCTCTGGGGCCAACGTCCTGACTTTC.

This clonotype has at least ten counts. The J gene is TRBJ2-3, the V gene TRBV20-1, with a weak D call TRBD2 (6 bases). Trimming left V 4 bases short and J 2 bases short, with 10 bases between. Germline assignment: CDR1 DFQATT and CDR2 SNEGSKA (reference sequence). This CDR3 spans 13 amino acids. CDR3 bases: TGCAGTGCTATCGGACTACTCACAGATACGCAGTATTTT. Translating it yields CSAIGLLTDTQYF.

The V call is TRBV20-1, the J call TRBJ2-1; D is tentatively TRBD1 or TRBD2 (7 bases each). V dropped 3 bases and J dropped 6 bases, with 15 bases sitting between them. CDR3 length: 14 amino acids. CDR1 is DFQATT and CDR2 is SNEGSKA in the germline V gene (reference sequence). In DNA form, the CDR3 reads TGCAGTGCTAGCAGGGGGAGGGCTACCAATGAGCAGTTCTTC. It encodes CSASRGRATNEQFF.

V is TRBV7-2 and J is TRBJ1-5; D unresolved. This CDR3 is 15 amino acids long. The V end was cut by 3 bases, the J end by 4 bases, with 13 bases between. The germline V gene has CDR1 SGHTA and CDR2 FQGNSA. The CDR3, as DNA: TGTGCCAGCAGCTTTCAGGCTGCTTGGAATCAGCCCCAGCATTTT. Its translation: CASSFQAAWNQPQHF.

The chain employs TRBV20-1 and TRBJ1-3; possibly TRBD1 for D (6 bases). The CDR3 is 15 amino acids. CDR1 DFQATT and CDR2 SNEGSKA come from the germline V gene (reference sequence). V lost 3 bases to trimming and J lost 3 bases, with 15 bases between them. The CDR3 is CSARGLTGSGNTIYF. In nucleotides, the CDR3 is TGCAGTGCTAGGGGACTTACAGGGAGTGGAAACACCATATATTTT.

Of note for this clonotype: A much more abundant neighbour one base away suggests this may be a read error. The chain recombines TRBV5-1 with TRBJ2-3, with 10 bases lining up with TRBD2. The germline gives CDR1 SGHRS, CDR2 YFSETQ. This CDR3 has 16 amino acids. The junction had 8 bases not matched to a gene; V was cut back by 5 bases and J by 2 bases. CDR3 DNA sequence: TGCGCCAGCAGATTCGGACTAGCGGAGACCACAGATACGCAGTATTTT. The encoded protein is CASRFGLAETTDTQYF.

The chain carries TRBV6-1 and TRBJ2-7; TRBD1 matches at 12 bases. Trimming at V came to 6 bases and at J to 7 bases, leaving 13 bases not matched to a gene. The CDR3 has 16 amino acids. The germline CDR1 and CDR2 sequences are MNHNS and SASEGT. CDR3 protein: CASSPPLGQGAGEQYF. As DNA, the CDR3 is TGTGCCAGCAGCCCTCCTCTGGGACAGGGGGCGGGAGAGCAGTACTTC.

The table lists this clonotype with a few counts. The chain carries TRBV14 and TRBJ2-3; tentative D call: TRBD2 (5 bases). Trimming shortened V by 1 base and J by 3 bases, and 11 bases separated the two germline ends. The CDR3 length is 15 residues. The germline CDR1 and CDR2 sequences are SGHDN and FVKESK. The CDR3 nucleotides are TGTGCCAGCAGCCAAGTCGGCGGGCATACAGATACGCAGTATTTT. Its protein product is CASSQVGGHTDTQYF.

The CDR3 DNA reads as TGCGCCAGCAGTGAGGGGACTAGCGGGATTGCCGGGGAGCTGTTTTTT. It encodes CASSEGTSGIAGELFF. The V call is TRBV10-1, the J call TRBJ2-2; 13 bases agree with TRBD2. V gave up 2 bases and J gave up 6 bases; unmatched junction bases: 3. The CDR3 sequence is 16 residues long. Germline CDR1 WNHNN, CDR2 SYGVQD (reference sequence).

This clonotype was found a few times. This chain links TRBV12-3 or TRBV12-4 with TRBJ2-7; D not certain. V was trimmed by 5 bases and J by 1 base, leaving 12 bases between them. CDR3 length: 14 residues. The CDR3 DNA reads TGTGCCAGCAGTCTTTATGATCCGTCCTACGAGCAGTACTTC. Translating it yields CASSLYDPSYEQYF.